Listed here is a single T cell receptor (beta chain). This CDR3 is built from 14 residues. Germline values: CDR1 SGHDN, CDR2 FVKESK. V shed 4 bases and J shed 3 bases, with 12 bases lying between them. This record belongs to a study of blood T cell repertoires in COVID-19. Study-level information: Acute and convalescent COVID-19 samples came from the United States, Italy and Spain. PBMCs, B-cell-depleted T cells, or T cells provided the cDNA or gDNA that made up the material.

Per the study methods: The assay estimated nucleated cells by amplifying reference gene primers. Using immunoSEQ multiplex PCR, the repertoire was profiled, and TCRdb retains in-frame clones only, with some absent. The V and J calls and clone size are taken from that table; D and trimming were inferred from the DNA. The sample lists roughly 230,000 clones; around four fifths were seen once. Material for sequencing was peripheral blood. V is TRBV14 and J is TRBJ1-2; possibly TRBD1 for D (5 bases). The receptor was derived from a man aged 40-50 years with active or convalescent COVID-19. The CDR3 loop is CASSRIWGDYGYTF. CDR3 nucleotides: TGTGCCAGCAGCCGGATCTGGGGGGACTATGGCTACACCTTC.